The text below deals with one T cell receptor beta chain. A junction boundary mismatches the germline segment, possibly from a read error. In germline, CDR1 is SNHLY, CDR2 FYNNEI. The CDR3 totals 12 residues. When the RNA was reverse transcribed, random hexamers were used with an input of about 0.5 to 1 ug. The TCR beta CDR3 was amplified by immunoSEQ multiplex PCR across 54 Vbeta, 13 Jbeta. From the immunoSEQ multiplex PCR reads, TCRdb called clonotypes with MiXCR, one entry per CDR3 protein. This sample has over 100,000 distinct CDR3 sequences, with under 96% found just once. The source of the sample is a study of CD8 T cells in Susac syndrome. Study-wide background: The Susac syndrome patients were therapy-naive, on corticosteroids, or on intravenous immunoglobulin alone at blood draw.

The clonotype originates from a human donor with Susac syndrome. Material for sequencing was CD4+ T cells from PBMCs. This rearrangement joins TRBV2 to TRBJ2-1, with D possibly TRBD2 on 5 matching bases. The CDR3, as DNA: TGTGCCAGCAGGGAAGAGCGGAATGAGCAGTTCTTC. This sequence encodes CASREERNEQFF.